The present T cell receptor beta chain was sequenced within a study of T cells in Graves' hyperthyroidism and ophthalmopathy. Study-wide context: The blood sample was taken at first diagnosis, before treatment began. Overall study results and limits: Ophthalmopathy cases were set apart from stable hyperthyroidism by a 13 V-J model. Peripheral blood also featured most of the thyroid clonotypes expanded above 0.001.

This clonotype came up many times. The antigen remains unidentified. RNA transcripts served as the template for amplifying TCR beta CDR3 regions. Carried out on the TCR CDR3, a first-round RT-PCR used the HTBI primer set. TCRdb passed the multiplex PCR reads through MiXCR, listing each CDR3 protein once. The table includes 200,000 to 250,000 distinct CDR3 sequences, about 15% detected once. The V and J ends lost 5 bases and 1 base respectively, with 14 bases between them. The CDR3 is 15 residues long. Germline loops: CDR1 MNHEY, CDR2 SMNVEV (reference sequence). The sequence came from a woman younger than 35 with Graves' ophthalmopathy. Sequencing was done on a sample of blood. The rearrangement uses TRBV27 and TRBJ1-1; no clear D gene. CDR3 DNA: TGTGCCAGCAGTGCAACGACACGTACGAACACTGAAGCTTTCTTT. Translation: CASSATTRTNTEAFF.